These 27 T cell receptor beta chains share one sample of origin, sequenced in a study of T cell responses to AZD1222 COVID-19 vaccine. Sequencing was performed with immunoSEQ multiplex PCR; in TCRdb, only in-frame clones are kept and a portion is missing. The sample has some 60,000 clones; roughly 84% are singletons. The sequencing here drew on peripheral blood, taken on day 0 of AZD1222 vaccination. These receptors were obtained from an adult in good health.

This chain links TRBV5-1 with TRBJ2-1, with 9 bases aligning to TRBD1. Trimming cost V 6 bases and J 14 bases; bases outside gene matches: 12. The CDR3 spans 13 residues. Germline V gene lookup returns CDR1 SGHRS and CDR2 YFSETQ. CDR3 sequence (DNA): TGCGCCAGCATGCCCGTCGGGACAGGGAAGGAGTTCTTC. The encoded protein is CASMPVGTGKEFF.

The chain has TRBV15 and TRBJ1-2; D is perhaps TRBD1 (5 bases). CDR1 and CDR2 from the germline V gene are LNHNV and YYDKDF (reference sequence). The CDR3 has 13 amino acids. Trimming took off 5 bases at V and 6 bases at J, with 13 bases between the two ends. The DNA of the CDR3 is TGTGCCACCAGCCACGGCTTGGGGGATGGCTACACCTTC. Its translation is CATSHGLGDGYTF.

V and J are TRBV24-1 and TRBJ1-3; D is perhaps TRBD1 (5 bases). The CDR3 runs to 16 residues. Germline values: CDR1 KGHDR, CDR2 SFDVKD. Trimming took off 3 bases at V and 1 base at J, with 12 bases between the two ends. The CDR3 region is CATSDDRGGSGNTIYF. The CDR3 region has the DNA TGTGCCACCAGTGATGACCGGGGGGGGTCTGGAAACACCATATATTTT.

The rearrangement links TRBV4-3 to TRBJ2-1; possibly TRBD1 for D (6 bases). The CDR3 is made up of 16 amino acids. Germline lookup yields CDR1 LGHNA and CDR2 YSLEER. Between the trimmed V and J ends, which lost 0 bases and 0 bases, there was a span of 9 bases. The CDR3 nucleotides read TGCGCCAGCAGCCAAGATGGGGGCGCCTCCTACAATGAGCAGTTCTTC. Its protein is CASSQDGGASYNEQFF.

The genes are TRBV12-3 or TRBV12-4 and TRBJ1-5; D unresolved. V was shortened by 3 bases and J by 6 bases, with 9 bases between the two germline ends. The CDR3 spans 13 residues. The CDR3 here is CASSLAGSQPQHF. Here the CDR3 DNA reads TGTGCCAGCAGTTTGGCGGGTAGTCAGCCCCAGCATTTT.

The chain employs TRBV3-1 (or the pseudogene TRBV3-2) and TRBJ1-6, with D unclear. V lost 0 bases, J lost 11 bases, and 11 bases lay in between. The CDR3 covers 14 residues. CDR1 is LGHDT, CDR2 YNNKEL, per germline (reference sequence). The chain's CDR3 is CASSQDLGRTPLHF. The CDR3 nucleotides are TGTGCCAGCAGCCAAGATTTAGGGAGGACACCCCTCCACTTT.

This chain uses TRBV1 with TRBJ1-5; TRBD1 reflects the table's D call only, with no check against the DNA. TRBV1 has pseudogene status. This CDR3 is built from 14 residues. CDR3 amino acids: CTSSLRQQNQPQHF. CDR3 nucleotide sequence: TGCACCAGCAGCCTTCGACAGCAGAATCAGCCCCAGCATTTT.

In this sample, this clone turned up a few times. The chain joins TRBV6-2 or TRBV6-3 to TRBJ1-2; 8 nucleotides match TRBD1. Germline values: CDR1 MNHEY, CDR2 SVGEGT. The junction had 5 bases not matched to a gene; V was cut back by 6 bases and J by 8 bases. This CDR3 has 12 amino acids. CDR3 in amino acids: CASSDRGRGYTF. In DNA form, the CDR3 reads TGTGCCAGCAGCGACAGGGGAAGGGGCTACACCTTC.

The J gene is TRBJ1-2, the V gene TRBV7-2; D is undetermined. Germline values: CDR1 SGHTA, CDR2 FQGNSA. V gave up 5 bases and J gave up 3 bases, with 7 bases separating them. CDR3 length: 12 residues. CDR3 nucleotide sequence: TGTGCCAGCAGCCTGCAGGACTATGGCTACACCTTC. It translates to CASSLQDYGYTF.

The rearrangement uses TRBV4-3 and TRBJ1-2; unclear D gene. CDR3 length: 15 amino acids. Germline values: CDR1 LGHNA, CDR2 YSLEER. The ends were cut back, 0 bases at V and 1 base at J, with 9 bases in the middle. The CDR3: CASSQEGGINYGYTF. As DNA, the CDR3 is TGCGCCAGCAGCCAAGAGGGTGGGATTAACTATGGCTACACCTTC.

The V gene is TRBV28, the J gene TRBJ1-2; D is unclear. The CDR3 runs 14 residues. The V and J ends lost 2 bases and 3 bases respectively, with 10 bases between them. Germline V lookup: CDR1 MDHEN, CDR2 SYDVKM. CDR3 nucleotides: TGTGCCAGCAGTTTAACCAGGCTGTACTATGGCTACACCTTC. As protein: CASSLTRLYYGYTF.

The rearrangement joins TRBV6-5 to TRBJ1-3; unclear D gene. CDR3 length: 13 residues. V gave up 4 bases and J gave up 4 bases, with 8 bases separating them. Germline CDR1 MNHEY, CDR2 SVGAGI. CDR3 loop: CASSSHLGNTIYF. The CDR3 nucleotides read TGTGCCAGCAGTTCCCACCTAGGAAACACCATATATTTT.

The J gene is TRBJ1-2, the V gene TRBV6-5; 9 bases align to TRBD1. The V gene's germline CDR1 is MNHEY and CDR2 SVGAGI. Unmatched junction bases numbered 5, after V lost 4 bases and J lost 8 bases. There are 13 residues in the CDR3. The CDR3 DNA sequence: TGTGCCAGCAGTTTGGGACAGGGAGGCGGCTACACCTTC. Translation: CASSLGQGGGYTF.

The chain couples TRBV6-1 to TRBJ1-2; weak D call: TRBD1 (5 bases). CDR3 length: 13 residues. V lost 2 bases to trimming and J lost 5 bases, with 9 bases between them. Germline V gene sequence: CDR1 MNHNS, CDR2 SASEGT. The CDR3 here is CASSELTDYGYTF. CDR3 sequence (DNA): TGTGCCAGCAGTGAACTGACAGATTATGGCTACACCTTC.

This rearrangement joins TRBV24-1 to TRBJ1-3; D remains unclear. Germline-derived CDR1 and CDR2 are KGHDR and SFDVKD. With 7 bases removed from V and 0 bases from J, the gap between germline ends came to 12 bases. The CDR3 spans 15 residues. This chain's CDR3 is CATRKAGLSGNTIYF. The CDR3 DNA is TGTGCCACCAGGAAAGCCGGGCTCTCTGGAAACACCATATATTTT.

The V call is TRBV11-3, the J call TRBJ2-5; the D gene is possibly TRBD1 (5 bases). CDR1 is SGHNT and CDR2 is YENEEA in the germline V gene. The CDR3 sequence is 13 residues long. V dropped 5 bases and J dropped 4 bases, with 11 bases sitting between them. The CDR3 nucleotides read TGTGCCAGCAGCGTGGCCCAGGGAGAGACCCAGTACTTC. It translates to CASSVAQGETQYF.

In this sample, this clone turned up a few times. The chain combines TRBV29-1 with TRBJ2-3; weak D call: TRBD1 (6 bases). Germline lookup yields CDR1 SQVTM and CDR2 ANQGSEA. CDR3 length equals 14 residues. V lost 4 bases, J lost 0 bases, and 11 bases lay in between. In DNA form, the CDR3 reads TGCAGCGTTGCGACAGGTTCTAGCACAGATACGCAGTATTTT. It specifies CSVATGSSTDTQYF.

The chain has TRBV19 and TRBJ2-3, with a possible D match to TRBD1 (6 bases). Germline V CDR1 and CDR2: LNHDA, SQIVND (reference sequence). The CDR3 length is 15 residues. Trimming shortened V by 1 base and J by 3 bases, and 11 bases separated the two germline ends. In DNA form, the CDR3 reads TGTGCCAGTAGTATAGTAGGGGGAGAAACAGATACGCAGTATTTT. It codes for CASSIVGGETDTQYF.

This clone was observed a single time. The rearrangement links TRBV18 to TRBJ1-5, with TRBD1 identical over 8 bases. The CDR3 covers 15 residues. The V and J ends lost 2 bases and 6 bases, in that order; junction bases with no gene match: 6. The germline V gene has CDR1 KGHSH and CDR2 LQKENI. The CDR3 sequence is CASSPVTGAGQPQHF. Here the CDR3 DNA reads TGTGCCAGCTCACCAGTGACAGGGGCGGGTCAGCCCCAGCATTTT.

The chain uses TRBV6-6 and TRBJ2-5, with a tentative D call TRBD1 (6 bases). This CDR3 is built from 15 residues. Trimming stripped 0 bases from V and 1 base from J, with 9 bases between. Germline V gene sequence: CDR1 MNHNY, CDR2 SVGAGI (reference sequence). The CDR3 loop is CASSYSLGGQETQYF. The CDR3 bases are TGTGCCAGCAGTTACTCGTTAGGGGGCCAAGAGACCCAGTACTTC.

This clone has just one count. V and J are TRBV7-3 and TRBJ2-1; D not resolved. From germline, CDR1 is SGHTA and CDR2 FQGTGA. V was cut by 2 bases and J by 6 bases, with 14 bases left in between. The CDR3 contains 15 residues. This chain's CDR3 is CASSLLRIPTNEQFF. The CDR3 nucleotides read TGTGCCAGCAGCTTATTGAGGATCCCTACCAATGAGCAGTTCTTC. Full variable domain (missing parts from reference TRBV7-3 and TRBJ2-1): GAGVSQTPSNKVTEKGKYVELRCDPISGHTALYWYRQSLGQGPEFLIYFQGTGAADDSGLPNDRFFAVRPEGSVSTLKIQRTERGDSAVYLCASSLLRIPTNEQFFGPGTRLTVL.

The chain has TRBV7-9 and TRBJ1-2; 9 positions match TRBD1. The V gene end was trimmed by 4 bases and the J gene end by 6 bases; junction bases not matched to a gene: 9. Germline V gene sequence: CDR1 SEHNR, CDR2 FQNEAQ (reference sequence). CDR3 length: 15 residues. This chain's CDR3 is CASSSAGGTGNGYTF. The DNA for the CDR3 is TGTGCCAGCAGCTCAGCTGGAGGGACAGGGAATGGCTACACCTTC.

The chain has TRBV6-5 and TRBJ2-7; possibly TRBD1 for D (6 bases). There are 12 residues in the CDR3. CDR1 is MNHEY, CDR2 SVGAGI, per germline. V gave up 5 bases and J gave up 3 bases, with 8 bases separating them. CDR3 DNA sequence: TGTGCCAGCAGTCAGACAGGCTACGAGCAGTACGTC. Translated, it gives CASSQTGYEQYV.

This chain connects TRBV28 to TRBJ1-2, with D uncertain. V lost 2 bases and J 2 bases, leaving 9 bases between the germline ends. Germline V gives CDR1 MDHEN, CDR2 SYDVKM. The CDR3 runs to 14 residues. The CDR3 region is CASSLSSSNYGYTF. CDR3 bases: TGTGCCAGCAGTTTAAGTTCCAGCAACTATGGCTACACCTTC.

The chain recombines TRBV27 with TRBJ1-2; the D gene is possibly TRBD1 (6 bases). V lost 4 bases and J lost 8, with 11 bases in between. This CDR3 has 12 amino acids. The germline V gene has CDR1 MNHEY and CDR2 SMNVEV (reference sequence). CDR3 coding DNA: TGTGCCAGCAGTTCGACAGACAGGGGCTACACCTTC. Residues: CASSSTDRGYTF.

The chain uses TRBV28 and TRBJ2-3, with D perhaps matching TRBD2 (5 bases). CDR1 is MDHEN, CDR2 SYDVKM, per germline. The CDR3 covers 13 residues. V was pared by 0 bases and J by 5 bases, with 6 bases between. CDR3 in amino acids: CASSLWGEDTQYF. The CDR3 DNA follows: TGTGCCAGCAGTTTATGGGGAGAAGATACGCAGTATTTT.

The chain couples TRBV5-6 to TRBJ2-7, with 7 positions matching TRBD1. Looked up from germline, CDR1 is SGHDT and CDR2 is YYEEEE. This CDR3 is built from 14 residues. Trimming cost V 4 bases and J 2 bases; bases outside gene matches: 6. The CDR3 is CASSRETGAYEQYV. The DNA for the CDR3 is TGTGCCAGCAGCAGAGAAACAGGGGCCTACGAGCAGTACGTC.